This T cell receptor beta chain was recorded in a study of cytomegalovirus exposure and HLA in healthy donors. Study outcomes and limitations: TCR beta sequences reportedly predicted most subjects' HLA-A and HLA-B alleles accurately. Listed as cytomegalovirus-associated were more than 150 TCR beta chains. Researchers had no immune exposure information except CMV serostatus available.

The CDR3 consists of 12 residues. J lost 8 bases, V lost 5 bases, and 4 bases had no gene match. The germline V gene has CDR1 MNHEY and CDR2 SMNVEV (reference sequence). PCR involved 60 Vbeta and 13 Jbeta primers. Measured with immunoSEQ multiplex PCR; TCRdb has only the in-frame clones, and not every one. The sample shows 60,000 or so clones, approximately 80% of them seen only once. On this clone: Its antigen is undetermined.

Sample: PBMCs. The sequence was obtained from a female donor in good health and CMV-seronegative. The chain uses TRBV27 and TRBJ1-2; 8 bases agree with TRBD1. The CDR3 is CASSAHRGGYTF. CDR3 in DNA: TGTGCCAGCAGTGCGCACAGGGGGGGCTACACCTTC.